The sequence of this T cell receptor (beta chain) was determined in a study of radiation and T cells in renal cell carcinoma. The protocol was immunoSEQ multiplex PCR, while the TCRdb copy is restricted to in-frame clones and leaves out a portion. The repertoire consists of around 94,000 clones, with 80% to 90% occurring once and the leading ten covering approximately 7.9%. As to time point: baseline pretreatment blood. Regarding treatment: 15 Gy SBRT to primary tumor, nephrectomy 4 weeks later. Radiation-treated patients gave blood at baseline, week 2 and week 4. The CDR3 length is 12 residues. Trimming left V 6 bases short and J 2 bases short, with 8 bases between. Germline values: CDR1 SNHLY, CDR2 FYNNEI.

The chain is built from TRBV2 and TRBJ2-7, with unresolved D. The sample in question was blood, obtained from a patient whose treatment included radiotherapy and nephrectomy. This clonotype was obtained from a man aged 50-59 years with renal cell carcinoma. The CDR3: CASRKETYEQYF. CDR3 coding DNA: TGTGCCAGCAGAAAAGAGACCTACGAGCAGTACTTC. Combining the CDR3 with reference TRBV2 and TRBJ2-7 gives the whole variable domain EPEVTQTPSHQVTQMGQEVILRCVPISNHLYFYWYRQILGQKVEFLVSFYNNEISEKSEIFDDQFSVERPDGSNFTLKIRSTKLEDSAMYFCASRKETYEQYFGPGTRLTVT.